What follows are 6 T cell receptor beta chains derived from one specimen sequenced in a study of post-analysis software for immune sequencing data. Their specific antigens are unknown. Unique molecular identifiers were carried by the TCR beta cDNA libraries. Each CDR3 protein is one row after TCRdb ran MiXCR on the PCR reads. This sample carries 450,000 to 650,000 distinct CDR3 sequences, 40% to 50% of them seen once, and the ten largest clones take about 1.5%. Notes on the study in general: Relative to controls, patients had a few TRBV segments at higher frequency, with TRBV5-6, TRBV5-1 and TRBV20-1 among these.

The material sequenced was blood. Receptor source: a girl between 10 and 17 years old with multiple sclerosis.

The chain couples TRBV29-1 to TRBJ2-7; 7 positions match TRBD1. Germline V CDR1 and CDR2: SQVTM, ANQGSEA. This CDR3 contains 14 residues. The J segment lost 4 bases and the V segment lost 4 bases, leaving 10 bases of the junction unmatched. The CDR3 reads CSVGSIFRGYEQYF. DNA for the CDR3: TGCAGCGTTGGTTCTATTTTCAGGGGGTACGAGCAGTACTTC.

The V gene is TRBV20-1, the J gene TRBJ2-3; 12 positions agree with TRBD2. This CDR3 contains 17 residues. Germline CDR1 and CDR2: DFQATT and SNEGSKA (reference sequence). The V and J ends lost 5 bases and 1 base, in that order; junction bases with no gene match: 10. The CDR3 coding sequence is TGCAGTGCTCCCCCTAGCGGGGGGGCCGAAGGCACAGATACGCAGTATTTT. It is translated as CSAPPSGGAEGTDTQYF.

V and J are TRBV6-5 and TRBJ2-7; TRBD1 is a possible D gene (6 bases). Germline values: CDR1 MNHEY, CDR2 SVGAGI. The CDR3 is 15 amino acids. V was pared by 4 bases and J by 0 bases, with 13 bases between. CDR3 in amino acids: CASSCSTGISYEQYF. The DNA of the CDR3 is TGTGCCAGCAGTTGCAGTACAGGGATCTCCTACGAGCAGTACTTC.

V usage is TRBV7-2 and J usage is TRBJ2-1; 9 positions agree with TRBD2. J lost 7 bases, V lost 5 bases, and 9 bases had no gene match. This CDR3 spans 15 amino acids. Germline V lookup: CDR1 SGHTA, CDR2 FQGNSA. CDR3 region: CASSVSGRVGNEQFF. The DNA for the CDR3 is TGTGCCAGCAGCGTTAGCGGGAGAGTGGGGAATGAGCAGTTCTTC.

CDR3 nucleotide sequence: TGTGCCAGCAGCCTCTTTGGCTCCAAGGAGCAGTTCTTC. Amino acids: CASSLFGSKEQFF. V gene TRBV7-9 combines with J gene TRBJ2-1; the D is unclear. CDR1 is SEHNR, CDR2 FQNEAQ, per germline (reference sequence). V lost 5 bases and J 10 bases, leaving 15 bases between the germline ends. The CDR3 consists of 13 residues.

The chain links TRBV7-9 to TRBJ2-1, with TRBD2 matching 9 bases. The CDR3 sequence is 17 residues long. Germline V gene data show CDR1 as SEHNR and CDR2 as FQNEAQ (reference sequence). V lost 4 bases and J lost 5; bases outside the gene matches: 12. The CDR3 bases are TGTGCCAGCAGCTCGATGAGGGCTAGCGGGGTTCACAATGAGCAGTTCTTC. Translation: CASSSMRASGVHNEQFF. The full variable domain, its missing parts supplied by reference TRBV7-9 and TRBJ2-1, is DTGVSQNPRHKITKRGQNVTFRCDPISEHNRLYWYRQTLGQGPEFLTYFQNEAQLEKSRLLSDRFSAERPKGSFSTLEIQRTEQGDSAMYLCASSSMRASGVHNEQFFGPGTRLTVL.